The following is a T cell receptor (beta chain) sequence with its context. J lost 4 bases, V lost 3 bases, and 2 bases had no gene match. Germline V gene lookup returns CDR1 MDHEN and CDR2 SYDVKM. CDR3 length equals 15 residues. The repertoire was sequenced with immunoSEQ multiplex PCR; TCRdb's copy has only in-frame clones and lacks some. The sample records roughly 20,000 clones, approximately 69% being singletons. The data belong to a study of cytotoxic CD8 clonotypes in ibrutinib-treated CLL. Study in general: Results showed about 24 partial and 2 complete responses; following median 68 months, roughly 14 remained remitted, around twelve advanced.

This TCR was sampled from a human donor with chronic lymphocytic leukemia. This specimen was PBMCs, taken before ibrutinib treatment. The chain combines TRBV28 with TRBJ2-2; 10 nucleotides match TRBD2. CDR3 sequence reads: CASSLLAGGTGELFF. In DNA form, the CDR3 reads TGTGCCAGCAGTTTGTTAGCGGGAGGCACCGGGGAGCTGTTTTTT.